What follows are 19 T cell receptor beta chains derived from one specimen sequenced in a study of blood T cell repertoires in COVID-19. Produced via immunoSEQ multiplex PCR; TCRdb's table is partial and in-frame only. The data show about 120,000 clones, with 80% to 85% seen just once and under 5% held by the top ten. What was sequenced was PBMCs or T cells enriched from blood (not recorded which). These receptors came from a woman aged 30 to 39 who had recovered from COVID-19.

The chain recombines TRBV7-2 with TRBJ2-1, with D possibly being TRBD2 (5 bases). Germline CDR1 reads SGHTA; CDR2 reads FQGNSA. The CDR3 spans 15 residues. V lost 2 bases to trimming and J lost 0 bases, with 8 bases between them. CDR3 in DNA: TGTGCCAGCAGCTTACGCCTAGCCTCCTACAATGAGCAGTTCTTC. The encoded protein is CASSLRLASYNEQFF. Full variable domain (remainder filled in from reference TRBV7-2 and TRBJ2-1): GAGVSQSPSNKVTEKGKDVELRCDPISGHTALYWYRQSLGQGLEFLIYFQGNSAPDKSGLPSDRFSAERTGGSVSTLTIQRTQQEDSAVYLCASSLRLASYNEQFFGPGTRLTVL.

J is TRBJ2-5 and V is TRBV2, with 8 bases that match TRBD2. Germline V gene data show CDR1 as SNHLY and CDR2 as FYNNEI. The CDR3 has 15 residues. Losses at the gene ends were 6 bases for V and 5 bases for J; bases not matched to a gene: 11. The CDR3 nucleotides are TGTGCCAGCAGGAAAGTCCAGCGGGAGCGGGAGACCCAGTACTTC. Encoded protein: CASRKVQRERETQYF.

The chain has TRBV11-2 and TRBJ1-6; unclear D gene. The germline V gene encodes CDR1 SGHAT and CDR2 FQNNGV. V lost 5 bases and J lost 10, with 9 bases in between. There are 12 residues in the CDR3. The CDR3 bases are TGTGCCAGCAGCACTCCTACCTCACCCCTCCACTTT. Translated, it gives CASSTPTSPLHF.

The rearrangement uses TRBV28 and TRBJ1-6; D perhaps matches TRBD1 (6 bases). Trimming cost V 7 bases and J 9 bases, with 19 bases left between them. This CDR3 comprises 15 residues. Germline CDR1 is MDHEN and CDR2 is SYDVKM. CDR3 in amino acids: CASTKPGTRTSPLHF. In DNA, the CDR3 is TGTGCCAGCACCAAACCCGGGACAAGAACTTCACCCCTCCACTTT.

The V and J genes are TRBV7-3 and TRBJ2-1; TRBD2 might be the D (6 bases). The V end was cut by 5 bases, the J end by 2 bases, with 13 bases between. Germline V gene sequence: CDR1 SGHTA, CDR2 FQGTGA. The CDR3 contains 15 residues. CDR3 protein: CASSPRLAAYNEQFF. CDR3 coding DNA: TGTGCCAGCAGCCCCCGGTTAGCGGCCTACAATGAGCAGTTCTTC.

This clone was seen more than once but under ten times. The rearrangement uses TRBV5-1 and TRBJ2-7, with D perhaps TRBD2 (5 bases). V was clipped by 1 base and J by 0 bases, with 8 bases between them. The CDR3 is made up of 14 amino acids. The V gene's germline CDR1 is SGHRS and CDR2 YFSETQ. CDR3 nucleotides: TGCGCCAGCAGCTTGCCTAGCACCTCCTACGAGCAGTACTTC. As protein: CASSLPSTSYEQYF.

CDR3 residues: CAISKEFDGGNSNQPQHF. CDR3 nucleotides: TGTGCCATCAGCAAAGAATTTGACGGAGGGAATAGCAATCAGCCCCAGCATTTT. The chain employs TRBV10-3 and TRBJ1-5, with D unresolved. V was cut by 6 bases and J by 0 bases, with 21 bases left in between. CDR3 length equals 18 residues. The V gene's germline CDR1 is ENHRY and CDR2 SYGVKD.

The rearrangement uses TRBV13 and TRBJ2-3, with 7 bases matching TRBD2. Trimming took 3 bases from V and 6 from J; bases not matched to a gene: 6. CDR1 and CDR2 (germline): PRHDT, FYEKMQ (reference sequence). This CDR3 is 14 amino acids long. The chain's CDR3 is CASSFGGTRDTQYF. In DNA form, the CDR3 reads TGTGCCAGCAGCTTCGGGGGGACCCGCGATACGCAGTATTTT.

The chain combines TRBV28 with TRBJ1-1, with D possibly matching TRBD1 (5 bases). Germline CDR1 MDHEN, CDR2 SYDVKM. This CDR3 has 15 amino acids. V gave up 6 bases and J gave up 3 bases, with 17 bases separating them. The CDR3 bases are TGTGCCAGCAGCCCGCGGGGGAGGAGAGACACTGAAGCTTTCTTT. Translation: CASSPRGRRDTEAFF.

This clone occurred a few times. This chain connects TRBV11-3 to TRBJ2-1; 9 bases map to TRBD2. With 5 bases clipped from V and 8 bases from J, the junction kept 13 bases outside the gene matches. The V gene's germline CDR1 is SGHNT and CDR2 YENEEA. The CDR3 has 16 amino acids. DNA for the CDR3: TGTGCCAGCAGCGTTGGGACCCTAGCGGGATTGGATGAGCAGTTCTTC. Protein: CASSVGTLAGLDEQFF.

This clone was recorded only once. The chain has TRBV12-3 or TRBV12-4 and TRBJ1-1; TRBD1 matches at 7 bases. The junction had 9 bases not matched to a gene; V was cut back by 6 bases and J by 11 bases. There are 12 residues in the CDR3. The CDR3 nucleotides read TGTGCCAGCAGCCCCGCAGCCAGGGGGGCTTTCTTT. Protein: CASSPAARGAFF.

This chain links TRBV12-3 or TRBV12-4 with TRBJ2-7, with D possibly being TRBD2 (6 bases). The V end lost 3 bases, the J end lost 6 bases, and 9 bases lay between the germline ends. The CDR3 spans 12 residues. Here the CDR3 reads CASSLTRSEQYF. In DNA, the CDR3 is TGTGCCAGCAGTTTGACTAGGTCCGAGCAGTACTTC.

This rearrangement joins TRBV3-1 (or the pseudogene TRBV3-2) to TRBJ2-3; a possible D gene is TRBD1 (6 bases). Germline V gives CDR1 LGHDT, CDR2 YNNKEL (reference sequence). This CDR3 is built from 15 residues. The ends were cut back, 0 bases at V and 2 bases at J, with 9 bases in the middle. Here the CDR3 DNA reads TGTGCCAGCAGCCAAGATGGGGGCCCCACAGATACGCAGTATTTT. As protein: CASSQDGGPTDTQYF.

The chain combines TRBV7-9 with TRBJ1-1, with 8 bases fitting TRBD1. After removal of 5 bases from V and 1 base from J, the junction contained 6 bases not matched to a gene. CDR3 length: 15 amino acids. Looked up from germline, CDR1 is SEHNR and CDR2 is FQNEAQ (reference sequence). This CDR3 is CASSRRTGRNTEAFF. CDR3 in DNA: TGTGCCAGCAGCCGACGGACAGGGCGGAACACTGAAGCTTTCTTT.

The chain recombines TRBV28 with TRBJ2-3, with D unclear. The CDR3 covers 15 residues. Trimming pared 3 bases from V and 1 base from J, leaving 11 bases between. Germline V gene lookup returns CDR1 MDHEN and CDR2 SYDVKM. This CDR3 reads CASSFGARRTDTQYF. CDR3 nucleotide sequence: TGTGCCAGCAGTTTCGGTGCGCGGCGCACAGATACGCAGTATTTT. The whole variable domain, filled in from reference TRBV28 and TRBJ2-3, reads DVKVTQSSRYLVKRTGEKVFLECVQDMDHENMFWYRQDPGLGLRLIYFSYDVKMKEKGDIPEGYSVSREKKERFSLILESASTNQTSMYLCASSFGARRTDTQYFGPGTRLTVL.

The chain links TRBV29-1 to TRBJ2-5; 9 bases agree with TRBD1. Germline values: CDR1 SQVTM, CDR2 ANQGSEA. This CDR3 has 16 amino acids. Trimming at V came to 4 bases and at J to 9 bases, leaving 18 bases not matched to a gene. The CDR3 protein is CSVVRGAGGQGGAQYF. CDR3 nucleotide sequence: TGCAGCGTTGTGCGTGGGGCAGGGGGACAGGGAGGAGCCCAGTACTTC.

This chain links TRBV28 with TRBJ2-2, with D possibly matching TRBD1 (6 bases). The CDR3 is 15 amino acids. The germline gives CDR1 MDHEN, CDR2 SYDVKM. The V and J ends lost 5 bases and 6 bases respectively, with 16 bases between them. In DNA form, the CDR3 reads TGTGCCAGCAGTCCCAATCACAGGGTTTCCGGGGAGCTGTTTTTT. Amino acid sequence: CASSPNHRVSGELFF.

The chain uses TRBV3-1 (or the pseudogene TRBV3-2) and TRBJ2-7; 7 nucleotides agree with TRBD2. This CDR3 has 13 amino acids. Trimming took 3 bases from V and 5 from J; bases not matched to a gene: 4. CDR1 and CDR2 from the germline V gene are LGHDT and YNNKEL (reference sequence). CDR3 sequence reads: CASSHRDYDEQYF. For the CDR3, the DNA is TGTGCCAGCAGCCACAGGGACTATGACGAGCAGTACTTC.

The rearrangement joins TRBV12-5 to TRBJ2-1, with 11 bases matching TRBD2. V lost 1 base to trimming and J lost 6 bases; unmatched junction nucleotides: 11. The V gene's germline CDR1 is LGHNT and CDR2 FRNRAP. The CDR3 spans 18 residues. Written as DNA, the CDR3 is TGTGCTAGTGGTTTGGCCCTCACCGGGACTAGCGGAGTCAATGAGCAGTTCTTC. Its translation: CASGLALTGTSGVNEQFF.